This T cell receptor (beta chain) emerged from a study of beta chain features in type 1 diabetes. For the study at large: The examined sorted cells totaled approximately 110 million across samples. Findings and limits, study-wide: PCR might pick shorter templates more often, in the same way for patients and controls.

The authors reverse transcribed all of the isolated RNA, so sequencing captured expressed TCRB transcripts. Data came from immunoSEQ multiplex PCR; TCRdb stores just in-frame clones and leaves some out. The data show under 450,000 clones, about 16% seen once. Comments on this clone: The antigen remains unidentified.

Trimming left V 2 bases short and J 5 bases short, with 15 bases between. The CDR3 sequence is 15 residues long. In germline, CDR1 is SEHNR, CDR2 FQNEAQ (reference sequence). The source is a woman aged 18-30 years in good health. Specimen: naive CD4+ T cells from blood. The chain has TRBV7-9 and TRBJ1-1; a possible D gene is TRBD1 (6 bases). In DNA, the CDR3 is TGTGCCAGCAGCTTACGACGCCAGGGGCATACTGAAGCTTTCTTT. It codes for CASSLRRQGHTEAFF.